This T cell receptor beta chain is from a study of OX40 agonist ivuxolimab in advanced cancers. For the study at large: Patients were treated with ivuxolimab, an agonistic anti-OX40 (CD134) antibody.

Using immunoSEQ multiplex PCR, the repertoire was profiled, and TCRdb retains in-frame clones only, with some absent. Of some 60,000 clones listed, approximately 86% are singletons. Study observations and caveats: Both CD4+ and CD8+ T cell populations in blood had undergone clonal expansion by week 6 at 0.1 to 3.0 mg/kg.

Trimming took off 0 bases at V and 1 base at J, with 5 bases between the two ends. The germline CDR1 and CDR2 sequences are KGHSH and LQKENI. The CDR3 covers 14 residues. Systemic immunosuppression or a history of autoimmune disease excluded patients. A remark on this clone: Antigen: not known.

The genes are TRBV18 and TRBJ2-3; a possible D gene is TRBD2 (5 bases). This clonotype was obtained from an adult with an advanced solid tumor such as melanoma, head and neck, liver or kidney cancer. This sample comprised CD4+ or CD8+ T cells sorted from blood, obtained in a trial of the OX40 agonist ivuxolimab. DNA of the CDR3: TGTGCCAGCTCACCACCTAGCGGCACAGATACGCAGTATTTT. It encodes CASSPPSGTDTQYF.